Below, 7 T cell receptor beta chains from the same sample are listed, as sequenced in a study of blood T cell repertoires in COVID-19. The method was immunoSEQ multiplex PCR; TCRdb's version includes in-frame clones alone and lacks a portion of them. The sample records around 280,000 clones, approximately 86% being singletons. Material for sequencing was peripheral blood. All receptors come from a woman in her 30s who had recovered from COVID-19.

The CDR3 DNA sequence: TGTGCCAGCACCTCTAGCGGGGCCCAAGAGACCCAGTACTTC. This encodes CASTSSGAQETQYF. This sequence joins TRBV5-4 and TRBJ2-5; 9 bases align to TRBD2. The CDR3 contains 14 residues. The germline gives CDR1 SGHNT, CDR2 YYREEE (reference sequence). V dropped 6 bases and J dropped 1; count of bases not matched to a gene: 4.

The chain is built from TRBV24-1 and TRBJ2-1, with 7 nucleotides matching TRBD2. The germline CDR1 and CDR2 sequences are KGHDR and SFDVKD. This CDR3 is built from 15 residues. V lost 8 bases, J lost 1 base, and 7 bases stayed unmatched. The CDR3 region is CATTESGASYNEQFF. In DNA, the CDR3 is TGTGCCACCACTGAGAGCGGGGCTTCCTACAATGAGCAGTTCTTC.

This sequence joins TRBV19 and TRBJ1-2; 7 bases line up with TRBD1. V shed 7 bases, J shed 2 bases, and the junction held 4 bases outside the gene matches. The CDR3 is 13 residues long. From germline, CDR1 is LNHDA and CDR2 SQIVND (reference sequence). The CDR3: CASNRGQNYGYTF. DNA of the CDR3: TGTGCCAGTAACCGGGGACAGAACTATGGCTACACCTTC.

The CDR3: CASMEQSYEQYF. The CDR3, as DNA: TGTGCCAGCATGGAACAGAGCTACGAGCAGTACTTC. The chain carries TRBV2 and TRBJ2-7; D unclear. The CDR3 runs to 12 residues. Germline CDR1 SNHLY, CDR2 FYNNEI. Trimming cost V 7 bases and J 3 bases, with 10 bases left between them. Full variable domain (rest looked up from reference TRBV2 and TRBJ2-7): EPEVTQTPSHQVTQMGQEVILRCVPISNHLYFYWYRQILGQKVEFLVSFYNNEISEKSEIFDDQFSVERPDGSNFTLKIRSTKLEDSAMYFCASMEQSYEQYFGPGTRLTVT.

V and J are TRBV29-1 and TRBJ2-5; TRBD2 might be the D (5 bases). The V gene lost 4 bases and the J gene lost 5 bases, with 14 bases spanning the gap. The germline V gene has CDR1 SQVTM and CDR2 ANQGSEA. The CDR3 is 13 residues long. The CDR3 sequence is CSVGSARGETQYF. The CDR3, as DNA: TGCAGCGTTGGGAGCGCGCGCGGGGAGACCCAGTACTTC.

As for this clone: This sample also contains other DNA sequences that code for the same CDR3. CDR3 protein: CASRGSNQPQHF. The CDR3 nucleotides read TGTGCCAGCCGCGGTAGCAATCAGCCCCAGCATTTT. This rearrangement joins TRBV6-5 to TRBJ1-5; D call uncertain. Germline values: CDR1 MNHEY, CDR2 SVGAGI. V gave up 8 bases and J gave up 0 bases, with 5 bases separating them. This CDR3 is built from 12 residues.

The CDR3 is CASSFHLTQGVGSPLHF. The DNA for the CDR3 is TGTGCCAGCAGCTTTCATTTGACCCAGGGTGTTGGTTCACCCCTCCACTTT. The chain couples TRBV7-9 to TRBJ1-6, with D perhaps TRBD1 (5 bases). V shed 3 bases and J shed 9 bases, with 21 bases lying between them. CDR3 length: 17 residues. The germline CDR1 and CDR2 sequences are SEHNR and FQNEAQ (reference sequence).